This TCR beta chain stems from a study of blood T cell repertoires in COVID-19. Study as a whole: The origin of the acute and convalescent COVID-19 samples was the United States, Italy and Spain. T cells, B-cell-depleted T cells, or PBMCs supplied cDNA or gDNA.

This CDR3 is 16 amino acids long. Germline assignment: CDR1 LNHDA and CDR2 SQIVND (reference sequence). The V gene lost 3 bases and the J gene lost 1 base, with 13 bases spanning the gap. Assay: immunoSEQ multiplex PCR; the TCRdb copy retains only in-frame clones and omits some. The sample shows about half a million clones, around 85% of them seen only once. Among Cohort 3 donors, those recovered had two negative PCRs, clearance, or symptom resolution. The sequenced material came from PBMCs or T cells enriched from blood (not recorded which). The source is a woman in her sixties who had recovered from COVID-19. The chain is built from TRBV19 and TRBJ1-5, with D maybe TRBD1 (5 bases). The CDR3 region is CASSIFLGGSNQPQHF. The CDR3 DNA sequence: TGTGCCAGTAGTATTTTCCTCGGGGGGAGCAATCAGCCCCAGCATTTT.